This TCR beta chain stems from a study of blood T cell repertoires in COVID-19. For the study at large: PBMCs, B-cell-depleted T cells, or T cells were the source of the cDNA or gDNA that made up the material.

TCRdb keeps only in-frame clones here, not all; method: immunoSEQ multiplex PCR. The data hold 200,000 to 250,000 clones, with around 87% observed a single time. This CDR3 is 16 amino acids long. Trimming removed 6 bases at V and 8 bases at J, with 25 bases between. Germline CDR1 reads LNHDA; CDR2 reads SQIVND (reference sequence). The source of this sequence is a man between 60 and 70 years old with acute or convalescent COVID-19. The specimen sequenced was peripheral blood. The rearrangement uses TRBV19 and TRBJ1-2; no clear D gene. The CDR3 loop reads CASSLPRGSGYRGYTF. The CDR3 DNA is TGTGCCAGTAGCCTCCCTCGAGGGTCTGGCTACCGCGGCTACACCTTC.